The T cell receptor beta chain under discussion was sequenced for a study of blood T cell repertoires in COVID-19. Whole-study context: The analysed material was cDNA or gDNA that came from T cells, B-cell-depleted T cells, or PBMCs.

In the authors' methods: Estimation of nucleated cell counts was performed using reference gene primer amplification. Sequenced by immunoSEQ multiplex PCR; TCRdb stores in-frame clones only, minus some. The V and J calls and clone size come from that table; D and trimming were worked out from the DNA. The sample gives roughly 100,000 clones, approximately 85% of which show up once; over 9.5% is in the top ten. Germline lookup yields CDR1 KGHSH and CDR2 LQKENI. The V and J ends lost 3 bases and 5 bases, in that order; junction bases with no gene match: 5. The CDR3 is 14 amino acids. This clonotype originated in a man in his forties with active or convalescent COVID-19. The chain links TRBV18 to TRBJ2-7; 9 positions agree with TRBD1. Specimen: peripheral blood. In DNA, the CDR3 is TGTGCCAGCTCACCCTCGACAGGGGGGGACGAGCAGTACTTC. This sequence encodes CASSPSTGGDEQYF.